This TCR beta chain was observed in a study of T cells expressing NK-cell markers. Whole-study findings and limits: As a fraction of CD8+ T cells, dominant NKG2C+ clonotypes reached about 1.0-8% in roughly 6 donors.

For each CDR3 protein, TCRdb gives one entry from its re-call of the 5' RACE reads, without DNA. The sample totals 400,000 to 500,000 distinct CDR3 sequences. Of note for this clonotype: What it binds is unknown.

This CDR3 is 12 amino acids long. Germline CDR1 is MNHEY and CDR2 is SMNVEV (reference sequence). V usage is TRBV27 and J usage is TRBJ2-1; TCRdb designates TRBD1, a call that cannot be tested without DNA. This sequence was found in a woman aged 18 to 69 in good health. The sample taken for sequencing was blood T cells: a sorted CD56 or NKG2C T cell subset, CD4+ or CD8+ T cells, or bulk PBMC T cells (not recorded which). CDR3 protein: CASSFLGTPLFF.